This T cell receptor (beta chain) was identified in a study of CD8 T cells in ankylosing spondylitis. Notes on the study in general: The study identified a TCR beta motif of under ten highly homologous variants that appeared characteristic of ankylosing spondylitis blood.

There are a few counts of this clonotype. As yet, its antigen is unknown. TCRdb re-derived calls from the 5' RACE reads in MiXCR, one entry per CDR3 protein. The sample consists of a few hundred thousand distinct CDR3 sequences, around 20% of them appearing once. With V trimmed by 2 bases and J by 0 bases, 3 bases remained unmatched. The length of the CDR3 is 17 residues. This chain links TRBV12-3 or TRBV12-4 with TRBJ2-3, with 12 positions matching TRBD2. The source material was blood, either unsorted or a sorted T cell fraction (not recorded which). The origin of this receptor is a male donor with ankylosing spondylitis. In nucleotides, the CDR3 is TGTGCCAGCAGTTTAAGGACTAGCGGGATTAGCACAGATACGCAGTATTTT. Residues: CASSLRTSGISTDTQYF.